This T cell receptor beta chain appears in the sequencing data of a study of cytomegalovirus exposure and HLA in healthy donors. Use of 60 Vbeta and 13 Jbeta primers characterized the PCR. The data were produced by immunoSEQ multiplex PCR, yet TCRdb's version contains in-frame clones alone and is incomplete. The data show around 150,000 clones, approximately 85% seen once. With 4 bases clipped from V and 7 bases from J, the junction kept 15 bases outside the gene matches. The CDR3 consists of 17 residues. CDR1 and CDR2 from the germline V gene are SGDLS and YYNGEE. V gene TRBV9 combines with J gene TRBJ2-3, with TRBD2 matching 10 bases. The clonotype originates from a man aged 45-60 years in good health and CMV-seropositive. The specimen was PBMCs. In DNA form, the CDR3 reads TGTGCCAGCAGCTCCCACCAGCGGGAGGGCAGTGGGAATACGCAGTATTTT. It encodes CASSSHQREGSGNTQYF.